This is a list of T cell receptor beta chains from one sample in a study of cytomegalovirus exposure and HLA in healthy donors. TCRdb's copy holds only in-frame clones and misses some; the assay was immunoSEQ multiplex PCR. This table has 85,000 to 130,000 clones, 65% to 85% appearing once. Sequencing input: PBMCs. The receptor set was obtained from a male donor in good health and CMV-seropositive. Both conserved end residues are part of each CDR3. A D gene is named only where the DNA matches it firmly.

TRBV5-1	.	TRBJ2-7	CASSLRQEDYEQYF
TRBV7-3	TRBD2	TRBJ2-2	CASSASGRAGGELFF
TRBV6-1	TRBD2	TRBJ2-7	CASSDGTSAYEQYF
TRBV7-9	.	TRBJ2-7	CASRLGPSDNEQYF
TRBV2	TRBD2	TRBJ2-2	CASSELRGGQIGELFF
TRBV11-2	TRBD1	TRBJ1-1	CASSLVGQGIRTEAFF
TRBV6-5	.	TRBJ2-7	CASSYGVDKYEQYF
TRBV30	TRBD2	TRBJ2-1	CAWRRRLAPTRAYNEQFF
TRBV7-2	.	TRBJ1-5	CASSRRGSNQPQHF
TRBV28	TRBD1	TRBJ1-4	CASSSERRDREKEKLFF
TRBV4-3	TRBD1	TRBJ1-5	CASSQYRTGNNQPQHF
TRBV5-6	.	TRBJ1-5	CASSSFGQNNQPQHF
TRBV18	TRBD1	TRBJ1-2	CASSQGTGRNEIF
TRBV4-2	TRBD1	TRBJ2-7	CASSQPTGVPYEQYF
TRBV4-1	TRBD1	TRBJ2-2	CASSRMDRGPNTGELFF
TRBV5-6	TRBD2	TRBJ2-6	CASSGQGAGAGANVLTF
TRBV28	TRBD1	TRBJ1-1	CASSRTGGTEAFF
TRBV7-9	.	TRBJ1-5	CASSLVGGTNQPQHF
TRBV6-6	.	TRBJ2-1	CASSYLILNEQFF
TRBV7-9	TRBD1	.	CASSYDRAEQYF
TRBV12-5	.	TRBJ2-2	CASGLSRGITGTPGTGELFF
TRBV5-6	TRBD1	TRBJ2-7	CASSLAGTGNFEQYF
TRBV7-2	TRBD2	.	CASSLHSGSLGNYEQYF
TRBV5-1	TRBD2	TRBJ2-1	CASSPGGPSYNEQFF
TRBV9	.	TRBJ2-7	CASSVAYSSQGFYEQYF
TRBV19	TRBD1	TRBJ1-5	CASSIITGGGQPQHF
TRBV5-6	.	TRBJ2-3	CASSPGKGGALDTQYF
TRBV15	.	TRBJ2-7	CATSREGTSYEQYF
TRBV19	.	TRBJ2-5	CATGRETQYF
TRBV11-3	.	TRBJ2-2	CASSSRALNTGELFF
TRBV5-4	TRBD1	TRBJ1-4	CASSVDRLGEKLFF
TRBV23-1	.	TRBJ2-1	CASSQRPIARTYNEQFF
TRBV6-5	TRBD2	TRBJ2-7	CASSYAGGSSYEQYF
TRBV5-4	TRBD2	TRBJ2-5	CASSPRPGTSGGQETQYF
TRBV29-1	TRBD1	.	CSVSGTGVYEQYF
TRBV14	TRBD1	TRBJ2-7	CASSQVTGFNQQYF
TRBV16	TRBD1	TRBJ2-6	CASSPTDRAGANVLTF
TRBV27	.	TRBJ2-2	CASSLSGGTGELFF
TRBV11-2	TRBD2	TRBJ2-2	CASSGGATLAGGSTGELFF
TRBV6-5	TRBD1	TRBJ2-7	CASSYDTGGEQYF
TRBV5-1	.	TRBJ2-7	CASSLAPDSLYEQYF
TRBV19	TRBD1	TRBJ1-4	CASSLTGSPMIEKLFF
TRBV5-6	.	TRBJ1-3	CASSPGWRSTSGNTIYF
TRBV19	TRBD2	TRBJ2-3	CASSIGLAGRTDTQYF
TRBV5-6	.	TRBJ2-1	CASSSGNSRHEQFF